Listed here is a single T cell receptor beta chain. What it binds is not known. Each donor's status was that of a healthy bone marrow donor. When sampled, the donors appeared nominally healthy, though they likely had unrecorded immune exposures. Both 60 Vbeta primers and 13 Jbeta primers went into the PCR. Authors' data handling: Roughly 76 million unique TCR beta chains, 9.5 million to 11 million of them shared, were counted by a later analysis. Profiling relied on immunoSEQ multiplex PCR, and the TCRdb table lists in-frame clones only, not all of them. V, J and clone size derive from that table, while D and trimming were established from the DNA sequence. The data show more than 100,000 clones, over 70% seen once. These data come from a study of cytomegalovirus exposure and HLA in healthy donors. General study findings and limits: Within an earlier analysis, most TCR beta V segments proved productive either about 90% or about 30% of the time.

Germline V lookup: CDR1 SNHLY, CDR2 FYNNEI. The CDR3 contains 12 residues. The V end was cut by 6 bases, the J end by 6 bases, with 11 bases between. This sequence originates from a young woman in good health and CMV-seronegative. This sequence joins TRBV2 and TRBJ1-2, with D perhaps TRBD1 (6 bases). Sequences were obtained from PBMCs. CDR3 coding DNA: TGTGCCAGCAGACAGGGCTGGCATGGCTACACCTTC. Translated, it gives CASRQGWHGYTF.